This entry is about one TCR beta chain. This sample was taken from a study of OX40 agonist ivuxolimab in advanced cancers. Turning to the study itself: Subjects had a mean age of roughly 60 years, with a range of roughly 20 to 79; around 80% were male. Roughly two fifths of patients had received prior checkpoint inhibitor therapy.

Generated by immunoSEQ multiplex PCR, the TCRdb table keeps only in-frame clones and is missing some. Among approximately 68,000 clones listed, about 89% were seen once. V was trimmed by 5 bases and J by 10 bases, leaving 11 bases between them. Germline V gene sequence: CDR1 MNHEY, CDR2 SMNVEV (reference sequence). There are 12 residues in the CDR3. This chain uses TRBV27 with TRBJ2-2, with D possibly being TRBD1 or TRBD2 (6 bases each). The clonotype comes from an adult with an advanced solid tumor such as melanoma, head and neck, liver or kidney cancer. The starting material was CD4+ or CD8+ T cells sorted from blood, obtained in a trial of the OX40 agonist ivuxolimab. Written as DNA, the CDR3 is TGTGCCAGCAGTCGGGGGCACGAGGAGCTGTTTTTT. Encoded protein: CASSRGHEELFF.